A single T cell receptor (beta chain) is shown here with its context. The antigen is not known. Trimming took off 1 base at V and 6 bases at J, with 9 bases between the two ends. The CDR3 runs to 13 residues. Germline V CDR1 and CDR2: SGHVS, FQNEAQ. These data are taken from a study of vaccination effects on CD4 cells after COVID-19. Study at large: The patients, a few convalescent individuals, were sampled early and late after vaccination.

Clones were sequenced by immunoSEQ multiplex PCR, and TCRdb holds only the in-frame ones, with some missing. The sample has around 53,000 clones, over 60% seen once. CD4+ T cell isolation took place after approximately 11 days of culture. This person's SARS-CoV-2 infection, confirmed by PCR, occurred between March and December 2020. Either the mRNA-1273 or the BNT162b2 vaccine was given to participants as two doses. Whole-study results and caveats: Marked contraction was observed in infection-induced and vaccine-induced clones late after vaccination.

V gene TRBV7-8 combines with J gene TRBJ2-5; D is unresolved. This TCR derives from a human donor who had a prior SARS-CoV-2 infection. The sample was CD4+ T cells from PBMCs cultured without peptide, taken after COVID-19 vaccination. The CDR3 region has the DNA TGTGCCAGCAGCTTAGAACCCCTCCAGACCCAGTACTTC. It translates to CASSLEPLQTQYF. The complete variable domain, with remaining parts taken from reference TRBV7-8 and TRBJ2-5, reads GAGVSQSPRYKVAKRGQDVALRCDPISGHVSLFWYQQALGQGPEFLTYFQNEAQLDKSGLPSDRFFAERPEGSVSTLKIQRTQQEDSAVYLCASSLEPLQTQYFGPGTRLLVL.